This T cell receptor (beta chain) is drawn from a study of cytomegalovirus exposure and HLA in healthy donors. Study-wide background: When 398 donors were genotyped, over 80% of them were found to fall in the Caucasian-associated ancestry cluster.

Primers for the PCR totalled 60 Vbeta and 13 Jbeta. The assay was immunoSEQ multiplex PCR, and TCRdb's table has in-frame clones only and misses some. Counted here are under 70,000 clones, about nine tenths occurring once; the ten biggest clones make up about 2.1%. Germline CDR1 and CDR2: SGHKS and YYEKEE (reference sequence). The CDR3 covers 18 residues. Trimming at V came to 0 bases and at J to 2 bases, leaving 9 bases not matched to a gene. The source of this sequence is a young woman in good health and CMV-seronegative. What was sequenced was PBMCs. This chain joins TRBV5-5 and TRBJ2-5, with TRBD2 identical over 11 bases. This CDR3 is CASSLAGVAGGGQETQYF. The CDR3 region has the DNA TGTGCCAGCAGCTTGGCCGGGGTAGCGGGAGGGGGACAAGAGACCCAGTACTTC.